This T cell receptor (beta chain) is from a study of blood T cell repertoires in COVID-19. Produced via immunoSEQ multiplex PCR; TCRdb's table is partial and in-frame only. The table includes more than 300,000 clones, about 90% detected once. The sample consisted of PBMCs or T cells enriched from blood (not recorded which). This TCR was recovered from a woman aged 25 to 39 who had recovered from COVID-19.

The CDR3 DNA reads TGTGCCAGCGCAGCCACCACAGGGTCTGGGGCCAACGTCCTGACTTTC. As protein: CASAATTGSGANVLTF. This chain joins TRBV21-1 and TRBJ2-6; the table's D call, TRBD1, was not checked against the DNA. TRBV21-1 is designated a pseudogene. CDR3 size: 16 residues.